The TCR beta chain described here comes from a study of T-cell memory formation after mild COVID-19. From germline, CDR1 is SGHRS and CDR2 YFSETQ. The ends were cut back, 0 bases at V and 3 bases at J, with 21 bases in the middle. The CDR3 sequence is 18 residues long. TCRdb passed the 5' RACE reads through MiXCR, listing each CDR3 protein once. This sample has fewer than 350,000 distinct CDR3 sequences, with approximately 16% found just once. The receptor was derived from a man younger than 35 who had mild COVID-19 (a few samples of this study predate the infection). Cell type and time point are not known. V is TRBV5-1 and J is TRBJ2-5, with no clear D. Source material: PBMCs or a T cell subset sorted from them (not recorded which). The CDR3 coding sequence is TGCGCCAGCAGCTTGGTAAGGGCGATAAGTCGTGTAGAAGAGACCCAGTACTTC. Translated: CASSLVRAISRVEETQYF.